The T cell receptor (beta chain) under discussion was sequenced for a study of T cell responses to AZD1222 COVID-19 vaccine. The germline V gene has CDR1 MGHRA and CDR2 YSYEKL. CDR3 length: 17 residues. The J segment lost 7 bases and the V segment lost 2 bases, leaving 13 bases of the junction unmatched. Findings of the study overall: The donors showed a predominance of white British ancestry and of females, with possible underestimation of clonal diversity. Spike-wide coverage was observed for vaccine-associated CD4 TCRs, with dominant responses at 160-218 and 743-854.

Worth noting for this clone: Its cognate antigen is unknown.

The table came from immunoSEQ multiplex PCR; TCRdb's copy has only in-frame clones and leaves some out. The data show roughly 44,000 clones, nearly 85% seen once. The sequence derives from an adult in good health. V is TRBV4-1 and J is TRBJ2-4, with 8 bases lining up with TRBD1. The sample here was peripheral blood, taken on day 0 of AZD1222 vaccination. In nucleotides, the CDR3 is TGCGCCAGCAGCCAAACGTCATGGCGGGGACAGGCCAACATTCAGTACTTC. Translated: CASSQTSWRGQANIQYF.